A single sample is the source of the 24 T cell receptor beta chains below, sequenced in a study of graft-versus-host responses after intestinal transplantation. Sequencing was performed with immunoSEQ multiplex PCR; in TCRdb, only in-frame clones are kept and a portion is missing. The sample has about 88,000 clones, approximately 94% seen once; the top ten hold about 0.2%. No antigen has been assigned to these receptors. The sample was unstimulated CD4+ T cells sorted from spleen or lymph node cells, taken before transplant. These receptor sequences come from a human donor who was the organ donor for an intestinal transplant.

CDR3 protein: CASSSLGLAGVSTDTQYF. For the CDR3, the DNA is TGTGCCAGCAGCTCGTTAGGACTAGCGGGAGTTAGCACAGATACGCAGTATTTT. The J gene is TRBJ2-3, the V gene TRBV7-9, with 13 nucleotides matching TRBD2. The CDR3 is 18 amino acids. Germline CDR1 reads SEHNR; CDR2 reads FQNEAQ (reference sequence). Trimming removed 4 bases from V and 0 bases from J; junction bases left unmatched: 7.

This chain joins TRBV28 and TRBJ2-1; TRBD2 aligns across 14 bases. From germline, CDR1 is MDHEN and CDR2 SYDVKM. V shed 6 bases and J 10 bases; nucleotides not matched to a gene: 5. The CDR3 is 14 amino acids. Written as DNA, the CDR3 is TGTGCCAGCAGGACTAGCGGGGGGGCCTGGGAGCAGTTCTTC. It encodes CASRTSGGAWEQFF.

The CDR3 is CASSPAGTSYGYTF. As DNA, the CDR3 is TGTGCCAGCTCACCAGCCGGGACCTCCTATGGCTACACCTTC. V usage is TRBV18 and J usage is TRBJ1-2; TRBD1 is a possible D gene (5 bases). Deletions cut 2 bases from V and 4 bases from J, with 11 bases between. In germline, CDR1 is KGHSH, CDR2 LQKENI. The CDR3 totals 14 residues.

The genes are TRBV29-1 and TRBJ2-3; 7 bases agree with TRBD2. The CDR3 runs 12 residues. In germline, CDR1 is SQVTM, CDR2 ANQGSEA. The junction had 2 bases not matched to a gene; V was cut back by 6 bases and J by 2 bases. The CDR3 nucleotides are TGCAGCGTCGGACTAGACACAGATACGCAGTATTTT. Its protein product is CSVGLDTDTQYF.

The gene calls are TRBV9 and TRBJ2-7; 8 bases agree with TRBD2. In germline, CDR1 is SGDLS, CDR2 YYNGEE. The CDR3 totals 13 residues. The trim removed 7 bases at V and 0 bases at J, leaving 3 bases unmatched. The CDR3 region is CASGRGDSYEQYF. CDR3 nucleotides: TGTGCCAGCGGGCGGGGGGACTCCTACGAGCAGTACTTC. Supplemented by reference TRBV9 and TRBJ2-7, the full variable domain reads DSGVTQTPKHLITATGQRVTLRCSPRSGDLSVYWYQQSLDQGLQFLIQYYNGEERAKGNILERFSAQQFPDLHSELNLSSLELGDSALYFCASGRGDSYEQYFGPGTRLTVT.

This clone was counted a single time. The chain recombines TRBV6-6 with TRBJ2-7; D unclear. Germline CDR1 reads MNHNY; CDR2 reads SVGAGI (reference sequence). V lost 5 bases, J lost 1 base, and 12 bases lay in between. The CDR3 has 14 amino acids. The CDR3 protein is CASSPRQSSYEQYF. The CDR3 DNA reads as TGTGCCAGCAGTCCCCGCCAGTCTTCCTACGAGCAGTACTTC.

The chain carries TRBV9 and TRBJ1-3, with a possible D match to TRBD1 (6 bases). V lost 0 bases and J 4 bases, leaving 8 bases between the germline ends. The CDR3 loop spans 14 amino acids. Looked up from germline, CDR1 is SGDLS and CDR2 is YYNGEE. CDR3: CASSVDRAGNTIYF. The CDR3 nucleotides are TGTGCCAGCAGCGTAGACAGGGCCGGAAACACCATATATTTT.

The CDR3, as DNA: TGTGCTAGTGGCGGGACTAGCGGGGGGAACTACAATGAGCAGTTCTTC. Translating it yields CASGGTSGGNYNEQFF. The chain employs TRBV12-5 and TRBJ2-1, with TRBD2 matching 15 bases. The germline V gene encodes CDR1 LGHNT and CDR2 FRNRAP. CDR3 length equals 16 residues. The V segment lost 6 bases and the J segment 3 bases; nucleotides outside the gene matches: 3.

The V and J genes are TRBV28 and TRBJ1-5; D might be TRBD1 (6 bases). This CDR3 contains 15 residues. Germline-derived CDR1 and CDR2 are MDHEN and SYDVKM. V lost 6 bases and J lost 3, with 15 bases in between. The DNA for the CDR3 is TGTGCCAGCAGCTTACAAACAGGGATCAATCAGCCCCAGCATTTT. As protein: CASSLQTGINQPQHF.

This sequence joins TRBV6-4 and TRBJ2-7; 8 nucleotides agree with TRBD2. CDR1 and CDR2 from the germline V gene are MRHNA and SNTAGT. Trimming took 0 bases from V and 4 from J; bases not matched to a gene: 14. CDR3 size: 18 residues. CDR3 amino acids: CASSDSATPGLGTYEQYF. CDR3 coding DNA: TGTGCCAGCAGTGACTCGGCGACACCGGGACTAGGGACTTACGAGCAGTACTTC.

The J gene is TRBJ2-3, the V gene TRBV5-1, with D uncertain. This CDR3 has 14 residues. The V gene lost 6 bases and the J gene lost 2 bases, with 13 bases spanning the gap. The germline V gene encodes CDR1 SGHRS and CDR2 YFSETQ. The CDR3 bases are TGCGCCAGCAACAAGCTAGAGGACACAGATACGCAGTATTTT. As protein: CASNKLEDTDTQYF. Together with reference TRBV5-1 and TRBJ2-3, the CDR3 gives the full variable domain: KAGVTQTPRYLIKTRGQQVTLSCSPISGHRSVSWYQQTPGQGLQFLFEYFSETQRNKGNFPGRFSGRQFSNSRSEMNVSTLELGDSALYLCASNKLEDTDTQYFGPGTRLTVL.

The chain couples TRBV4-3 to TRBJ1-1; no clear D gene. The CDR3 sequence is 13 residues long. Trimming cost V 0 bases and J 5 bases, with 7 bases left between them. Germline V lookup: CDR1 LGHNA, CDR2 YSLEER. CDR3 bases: TGCGCCAGCAGCCAAGATCCGGGAACTGAAGCTTTCTTT. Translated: CASSQDPGTEAFF.

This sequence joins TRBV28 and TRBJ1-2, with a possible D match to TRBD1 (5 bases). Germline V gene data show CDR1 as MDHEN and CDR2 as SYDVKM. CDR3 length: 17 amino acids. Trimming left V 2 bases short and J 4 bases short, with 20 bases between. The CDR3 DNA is TGTGCCAGCAGTTTAGGGGCCCCAGGAGACAACCTCTATGGCTACACCTTC. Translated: CASSLGAPGDNLYGYTF.

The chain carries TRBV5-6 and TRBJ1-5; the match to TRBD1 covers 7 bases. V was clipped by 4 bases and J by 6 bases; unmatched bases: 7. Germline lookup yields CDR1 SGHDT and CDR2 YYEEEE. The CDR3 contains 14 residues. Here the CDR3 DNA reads TGTGCCAGCAGCAAATGGGCAGGGGGTCAGCCCCAGCATTTT. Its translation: CASSKWAGGQPQHF.

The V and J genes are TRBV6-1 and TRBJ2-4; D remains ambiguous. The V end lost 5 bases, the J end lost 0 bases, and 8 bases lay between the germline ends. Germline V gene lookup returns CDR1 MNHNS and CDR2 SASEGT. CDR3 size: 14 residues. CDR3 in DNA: TGTGCCAGCAGTCGAGAAGTAGCCAAAAACATTCAGTACTTC. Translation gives CASSREVAKNIQYF.

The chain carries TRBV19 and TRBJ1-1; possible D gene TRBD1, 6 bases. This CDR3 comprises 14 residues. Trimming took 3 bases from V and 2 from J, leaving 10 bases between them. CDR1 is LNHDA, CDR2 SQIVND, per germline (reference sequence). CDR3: CASSISGHNTEAFF. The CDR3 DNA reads TGTGCCAGTAGTATTTCGGGACACAACACTGAAGCTTTCTTT.

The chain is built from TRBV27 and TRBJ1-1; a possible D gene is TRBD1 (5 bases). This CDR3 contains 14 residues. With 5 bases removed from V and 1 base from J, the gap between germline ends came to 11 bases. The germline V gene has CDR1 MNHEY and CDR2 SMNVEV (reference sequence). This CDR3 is CASSKPTENTEAFF. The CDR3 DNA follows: TGTGCCAGCAGTAAACCGACAGAGAACACTGAAGCTTTCTTT.

CDR3 DNA: TGTGCCAGCAGTTTAGCGGGAAACTACGAGCAGTACTTC. It codes for CASSLAGNYEQYF. This chain links TRBV28 with TRBJ2-7; D may be TRBD2 (6 bases). Germline V gene lookup returns CDR1 MDHEN and CDR2 SYDVKM. V was cut by 2 bases and J by 3 bases, with 8 bases left in between. The CDR3 is 13 residues long.

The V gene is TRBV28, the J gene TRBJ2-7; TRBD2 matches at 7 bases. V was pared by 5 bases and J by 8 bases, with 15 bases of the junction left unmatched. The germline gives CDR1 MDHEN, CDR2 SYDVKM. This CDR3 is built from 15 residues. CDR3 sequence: CASSRGGRRHHKQYF. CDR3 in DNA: TGTGCCAGCAGTCGCGGGGGACGGAGGCACCACAAGCAGTACTTC.

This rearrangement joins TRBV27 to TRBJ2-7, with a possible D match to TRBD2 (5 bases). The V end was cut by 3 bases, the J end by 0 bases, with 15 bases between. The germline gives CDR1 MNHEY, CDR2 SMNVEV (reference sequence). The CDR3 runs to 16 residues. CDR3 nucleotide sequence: TGTGCCAGCAGTTTCGCCGCGCGGGTGAGCTCCTACGAGCAGTACTTC. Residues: CASSFAARVSSYEQYF.

CDR3 in DNA: TGTGCCATCAGCCCGCAGGGGGCGAATCACAATGAGCAGTTCTTC. Its protein is CAISPQGANHNEQFF. The J gene is TRBJ2-1, the V gene TRBV10-3; 8 nucleotides match TRBD1. CDR3 length equals 15 residues. Trimming removed 6 bases from V and 5 bases from J; junction bases left unmatched: 9. Germline CDR1 ENHRY, CDR2 SYGVKD.

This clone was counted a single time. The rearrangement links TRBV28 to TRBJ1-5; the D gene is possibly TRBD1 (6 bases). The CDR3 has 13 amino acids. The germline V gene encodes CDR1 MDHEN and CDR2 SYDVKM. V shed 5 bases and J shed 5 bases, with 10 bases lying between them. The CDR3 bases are TGTGCCAGCAGTAGGAAGGGGGATCAGCCCCAGCATTTT. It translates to CASSRKGDQPQHF.

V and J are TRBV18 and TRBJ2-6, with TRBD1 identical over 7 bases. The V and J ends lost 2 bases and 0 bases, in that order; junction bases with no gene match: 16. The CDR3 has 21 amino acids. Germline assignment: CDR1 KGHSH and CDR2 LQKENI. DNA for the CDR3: TGTGCCAGCTCACCATTACGAATCGGGACAGCAACTTCCTCTGGGGCCAACGTCCTGACTTTC. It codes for CASSPLRIGTATSSGANVLTF.

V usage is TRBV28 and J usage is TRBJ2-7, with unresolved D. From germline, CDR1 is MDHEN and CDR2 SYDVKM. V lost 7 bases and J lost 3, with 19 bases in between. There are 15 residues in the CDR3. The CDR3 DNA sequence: TGTGCCAGCACCGCAGGACCCTCAACGATCTACGAGCAGTACTTC. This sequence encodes CASTAGPSTIYEQYF.